A selection of T cell receptor beta chains follows, all from one sample in a study of radiation and T cells in renal cell carcinoma. Sequencing was performed with immunoSEQ multiplex PCR; in TCRdb, only in-frame clones are kept and a portion is missing. This sample has about 59,000 clones, with 65% to 80% found just once. The source was blood, collected from a patient whose treatment included radiotherapy and nephrectomy. These receptors all stem from a man between 60 and 75 years old with renal cell carcinoma. CDR3s include the opening cysteine and the closing phenylalanine or tryptophan. D genes are given only for firm matches. The listing skips clone size in some rows; elsewhere it reads once, few, many or a size class.

D: NA; V: TRBV19; J: TRBJ1-2; size: NA; DNA: TGTGCCAGTAGTATAGGAGGGGCTAACTATGGCTACACCTTC; CDR3: CASSIGGANYGYTF
D: NA; V: TRBV9; J: TRBJ1-2; size: NA; DNA: TGTGCCAGCAGCGTAGGGACACAGAATGGCTACACCTTC; CDR3: CASSVGTQNGYTF
D: NA; V: TRBV11-3; J: TRBJ2-3; size: NA; DNA: TGTGCCAGCAGCTTAAACACAGGGATGACTAGCACAGATACGCAGTATTTT; CDR3: CASSLNTGMTSTDTQYF
D: TRBD1; V: TRBV10-3; J: TRBJ2-7; size: NA; DNA: TGTGCCATCAGGGCAGGGACAGGGGGGGACTACGAGCAGTACTTC; CDR3: CAIRAGTGGDYEQYF
D: NA; V: TRBV5-1; J: TRBJ2-3; size: NA; DNA: TGCGCCAGCAGCTTGGAAACAGTCACAGATACGCAGTATTTT; CDR3: CASSLETVTDTQYF
D: NA; V: TRBV11-1; J: TRBJ1-3; size: NA; DNA: TGTGCCAGCAGGCGGGGACCGCAGAGCTCTGGAAACACCATATATTTT; CDR3: CASRRGPQSSGNTIYF
D: NA; V: TRBV14; J: TRBJ2-1; size: NA; DNA: TGTGCCAGCAGCCAGTACCGGGACACAAAAAATGAGCAGTTCTTC; CDR3: CASSQYRDTKNEQFF
D: NA; V: TRBV19; J: TRBJ1-1; size: NA; DNA: TGTGCCAGTAACTATCAGCTAGGGGTCGTTGAAGCTTTCTTT; CDR3: CASNYQLGVVEAFF
D: NA; V: TRBV6-5; J: TRBJ1-1; size: many; DNA: TGTGCCAGCAGTCAGGGGACTGAAGCTTTCTTT; CDR3: CASSQGTEAFF
D: TRBD2; V: TRBV18; J: TRBJ2-1; size: NA; DNA: TGTGCCAGCCTCGCCGTAGCGGGGAACAATGAGCAGTTCTTC; CDR3: CASLAVAGNNEQFF
D: NA; V: TRBV5-1; J: TRBJ1-1; size: NA; DNA: TGCGCCAGCAGCGCTCTCGGGCAGGTGAACACTGAAGCTTTCTTT; CDR3: CASSALGQVNTEAFF
D: TRBD1; V: TRBV7-9; J: TRBJ1-2; size: few; DNA: TGTGCCAGCAGTACAACAGGGGGGGATGGCTACACCTTC; CDR3: CASSTTGGDGYTF
D: TRBD1; V: TRBV29-1; J: TRBJ1-2; size: NA; DNA: TGCAGCGTTCCTCAAACAGGGGGCGCCGGGGGCTACACCTTC; CDR3: CSVPQTGGAGGYTF
D: TRBD1; V: TRBV9; J: TRBJ1-2; size: NA; DNA: TGTGCCAGCAGCCTATCGGGACAGGGTAACTATGGCTACACCTTC; CDR3: CASSLSGQGNYGYTF
D: NA; V: TRBV7-6; J: TRBJ2-3; size: once; DNA: TGTGCCAGCAGCTTAGCGCGGGCAGATACGCAGTATTTT; CDR3: CASSLARADTQYF
D: NA; V: TRBV7-9; J: TRBJ1-2; size: few; DNA: TGTGCCAGCAGCCAGGACGAATATAATGGCTACACCTTC; CDR3: CASSQDEYNGYTF
D: NA; V: TRBV20-1; J: TRBJ2-5; size: NA; DNA: TGCAGTGCTTTCAATCAAGAGACCCAGTACTTC; CDR3: CSAFNQETQYF
D: TRBD1; V: TRBV4-1; J: TRBJ2-3; size: NA; DNA: TGCGCCAGCAGCCAAGATCGACAGGGAGTCACAGATACGCAGTATTTT; CDR3: CASSQDRQGVTDTQYF
D: NA; V: TRBV5-4; J: TRBJ2-2; size: NA; DNA: TGTGCCAGCAGCCCGGGACTGAACACCGGGGAGCTGTTTTTT; CDR3: CASSPGLNTGELFF
D: NA; V: TRBV7-9; J: TRBJ2-7; size: NA; DNA: TGTGCCAGCGGGGGCAGGAACTACGAGCAGTACTTC; CDR3: CASGGRNYEQYF
D: NA; V: TRBV30; J: TRBJ2-5; size: NA; DNA: TGTGCCTGGAGTCACGGGGCGGGGCAAGAGACCCAGTACTTC; CDR3: CAWSHGAGQETQYF
D: TRBD2; V: TRBV11-3; J: TRBJ2-1; size: NA; DNA: TGTGCCAGCAGCCCGGGGACTAGCGGGAGCTACAATGAGCAGTTCTTC; CDR3: CASSPGTSGSYNEQFF
D: TRBD1; V: TRBV5-1; J: TRBJ1-4; size: NA; DNA: TGCGCCAGCAGCTGGCGGGCAGGGGGAGCCCAGAATGAAAAACTGTTTTTT; CDR3: CASSWRAGGAQNEKLFF
D: NA; V: TRBV10-3; J: TRBJ2-7; size: NA; DNA: TGTGCCATCAGTGAAGGGGACCCCAGAGGAGCCGAGCAGTACTTC; CDR3: CAISEGDPRGAEQYF
D: TRBD2; V: TRBV30; J: TRBJ2-2; size: NA; DNA: TGTGCCTGGAGTGTACGGGGGGTGGGCACCGGGGAGCTGTTTTTT; CDR3: CAWSVRGVGTGELFF
D: NA; V: TRBV12-5; J: TRBJ1-1; size: NA; DNA: TGTGCTAGTGGTTTGGAGGGGACTGAAGCTTTCTTT; CDR3: CASGLEGTEAFF
D: NA; V: TRBV27; J: TRBJ2-3; size: once; DNA: TGTGCCAGCAGTGGGAGACCAGGAGGGAGCACAGATACGCAGTATTTT; CDR3: CASSGRPGGSTDTQYF
D: TRBD2; V: TRBV19; J: TRBJ2-3; size: NA; DNA: TGTGCCAGTAGTATAGAAATTTGGAGCGGGAATGCAGATACGCAGTATTTT; CDR3: CASSIEIWSGNADTQYF
D: NA; V: TRBV27; J: TRBJ1-4; size: NA; DNA: TGTGCCAGCAGTGCAAAGGCAGGGACCAATGAAAAACTGTTTTTT; CDR3: CASSAKAGTNEKLFF
D: TRBD1; V: TRBV7-8; J: TRBJ1-5; size: NA; DNA: TGTGCCAGCAGCCCCCGACAGGGACGAAAATTAGATAGCAATCAGCCCCAGCATTTT; CDR3: CASSPRQGRKLDSNQPQHF
D: TRBD1; V: TRBV11-3; J: TRBJ2-2; size: NA; DNA: TGTGCCAGCAGCTTAGGGGACAGGGAAGCTGACACCGGGGAGCTGTTTTTT; CDR3: CASSLGDREADTGELFF
D: NA; V: TRBV6-1; J: TRBJ1-5; size: NA; DNA: TGTGCCAGCAGTGAAGCGCAGGGTAGTCAGCCCCAGCATTTT; CDR3: CASSEAQGSQPQHF
D: NA; V: TRBV5-4; J: TRBJ2-5; size: NA; DNA: TGTGCCAGCAGCTTGGATCCCCCTCTCAGGCAGTGGACCCAGTACTTC; CDR3: CASSLDPPLRQWTQYF
D: NA; V: TRBV7-2; J: TRBJ2-1; size: NA; DNA: TGTGCCAGCAGCCCCGGCGCGCAGTACAATGAGCAGTTCTTC; CDR3: CASSPGAQYNEQFF
D: TRBD2; V: TRBV19; J: TRBJ2-2; size: NA; DNA: TGTGCCAGTAGTGTGACTAGCGGGAGCGGCGGGGAGCTGTTTTTT; CDR3: CASSVTSGSGGELFF
D: TRBD1; V: TRBV7-7; J: TRBJ2-5; size: NA; DNA: TGTGCCAGCAGCAATCCGGGACAGCACCAAGAGACCCAGTACTTC; CDR3: CASSNPGQHQETQYF